These 29 T cell receptor beta chains share one sample of origin, sequenced in a study of cytotoxic CD8 clonotypes in ibrutinib-treated CLL. The protocol was immunoSEQ multiplex PCR, while the TCRdb copy is restricted to in-frame clones and leaves out a portion. The table records roughly 60,000 clones, over 60% of them present only once. The specimen comprised PBMCs, sampled after 12 months of ibrutinib treatment. These receptors came from a human donor with chronic lymphocytic leukemia.

The rearrangement joins TRBV5-1 to TRBJ2-1; D possibly uses TRBD1 or TRBD2 (5 bases each). V dropped 4 bases and J dropped 3 bases, with 14 bases sitting between them. The CDR3 is made up of 15 amino acids. Germline assignment: CDR1 SGHRS and CDR2 YFSETQ. The CDR3 sequence is CASSLSPGSYNEQFF. CDR3 sequence (DNA): TGCGCCAGCAGCCTCAGCCCAGGGAGCTACAATGAGCAGTTCTTC.

The chain recombines TRBV7-2 with TRBJ2-7; the match to TRBD1 covers 7 bases. Germline assignment: CDR1 SGHTA and CDR2 FQGNSA. Trimming cost V 2 bases and J 3 bases; bases outside gene matches: 7. This CDR3 spans 15 amino acids. The CDR3 loop reads CASSLFWRQGYEQYF. CDR3 DNA sequence: TGTGCCAGCAGCTTATTTTGGAGACAGGGCTACGAGCAGTACTTC.

The rearrangement links TRBV6-5 to TRBJ2-1; a weak D match, TRBD2 (6 bases). V was trimmed by 0 bases and J by 8 bases, leaving 11 bases between them. Germline V CDR1 and CDR2: MNHEY, SVGAGI. The CDR3 length is 14 residues. The CDR3 region is CASSYSRRGDEQFF. DNA of the CDR3: TGTGCCAGCAGTTACTCAAGGCGGGGAGATGAGCAGTTCTTC.

V is TRBV7-9 and J is TRBJ2-2; 9 bases match TRBD1. The germline V gene encodes CDR1 SEHNR and CDR2 FQNEAQ (reference sequence). After removal of 0 bases from V and 6 bases from J, the junction contained 8 bases not matched to a gene. The CDR3 totals 17 residues. The DNA of the CDR3 is TGTGCCAGCAGCTTAGCGCGGGGACAGGGTGGCTCCGGGGAGCTGTTTTTT. Its translation: CASSLARGQGGSGELFF.

The gene calls are TRBV4-2 and TRBJ2-3; 8 bases map to TRBD1. This CDR3 has 17 amino acids. V dropped 0 bases and J dropped 4; count of bases not matched to a gene: 9. Germline V lookup: CDR1 LGHNA, CDR2 YNFKEQ. CDR3 region: CASSQEVARGQPDTQYF. Here the CDR3 DNA reads TGTGCCAGCAGCCAAGAAGTAGCCAGGGGGCAACCAGATACGCAGTATTTT.

The chain carries TRBV14 and TRBJ2-3; D call uncertain. This CDR3 region has 15 residues. Looked up from germline, CDR1 is SGHDN and CDR2 is FVKESK. Trimming shortened V by 3 bases and J by 2 bases, and 12 bases separated the two germline ends. CDR3 residues: CASSQGNSPTDTQYF. The CDR3 DNA sequence: TGTGCCAGCAGCCAGGGAAACAGCCCCACAGATACGCAGTATTTT.

This clone occurred a few times. The chain combines TRBV28 with TRBJ1-2; the match to TRBD1 covers 9 bases. This CDR3 has 12 residues. CDR1 is MDHEN and CDR2 is SYDVKM in the germline V gene. V dropped 3 bases and J dropped 10; count of bases not matched to a gene: 3. CDR3 bases: TGTGCCAGCAGTTTGAGGGACAGGGCCTACACCTTC. Protein product: CASSLRDRAYTF.

The chain employs TRBV27 and TRBJ1-5, with D possibly TRBD1 on 5 matching bases. Germline-derived CDR1 and CDR2 are MNHEY and SMNVEV (reference sequence). V dropped 3 bases and J dropped 3 bases, with 9 bases sitting between them. This CDR3 is built from 14 residues. CDR3 region: CASSLRGNNQPQHF. Here the CDR3 DNA reads TGTGCCAGCAGTTTGCGGGGGAACAATCAGCCCCAGCATTTT.

The chain has TRBV7-6 and TRBJ2-2, with D perhaps TRBD1 (7 bases). V dropped 5 bases and J dropped 4 bases, with 14 bases sitting between them. Germline CDR1 reads SGHVS; CDR2 reads FNYEAQ. The CDR3 contains 15 residues. The CDR3 sequence is CASSQGGAVTGELFF. DNA for the CDR3: TGTGCCAGCAGCCAGGGGGGAGCGGTCACCGGGGAGCTGTTTTTT. Full variable domain (missing parts from reference TRBV7-6 and TRBJ2-2): GAGVSQSPRYKVTKRGQDVALRCDPISGHVSLYWYRQALGQGPEFLTYFNYEAQQDKSGLPNDRFSAERPEGSISTLTIQRTEQRDSAMYRCASSQGGAVTGELFFGEGSRLTVL.

This clone was found a few times. In nucleotides, the CDR3 is TGCGCCAGCAGCTTTCAGGCGGACACTGAAGCTTTCTTT. Protein product: CASSFQADTEAFF. The V gene is TRBV5-1, the J gene TRBJ1-1; no firm D call. The CDR3 is made up of 13 amino acids. V dropped 2 bases and J dropped 3 bases, with 8 bases sitting between them. Germline CDR1 SGHRS, CDR2 YFSETQ.

This clone was recorded once. The V call is TRBV27, the J call TRBJ1-1; weak D call: TRBD1 (5 bases). In germline, CDR1 is MNHEY, CDR2 SMNVEV (reference sequence). Trimming took off 2 bases at V and 9 bases at J, with 13 bases between the two ends. The CDR3 extends over 13 amino acids. CDR3 sequence reads: CASSLIGGAKAFF. The CDR3 region has the DNA TGTGCCAGCAGTTTAATTGGCGGGGCCAAAGCTTTCTTT.

The gene calls are TRBV2 and TRBJ2-5, with 7 bases aligning to TRBD1. V trimming: 1 base; J trimming: 4 bases; junction bases outside the gene matches: 6. The length of the CDR3 is 15 residues. Germline assignment: CDR1 SNHLY and CDR2 FYNNEI. CDR3 bases: TGTGCCAGCAGTGAAGACAGGGGTACGTCAGAGACCCAGTACTTC. Residues: CASSEDRGTSETQYF.

This chain connects TRBV28 to TRBJ2-1; no firm D call. Germline CDR1 is MDHEN and CDR2 is SYDVKM. The CDR3 consists of 13 residues. Trimming removed 8 bases from V and 7 bases from J, with 15 bases in between. CDR3 in amino acids: CASDTPLGNEQFF. Written as DNA, the CDR3 is TGTGCCAGCGATACTCCGCTCGGTAATGAGCAGTTCTTC.

V is TRBV7-9 and J is TRBJ1-5; 9 positions match TRBD1. The trim removed 5 bases at V and 16 bases at J, leaving 6 bases unmatched. The CDR3 runs to 11 residues. The germline V gene encodes CDR1 SEHNR and CDR2 FQNEAQ (reference sequence). The CDR3 DNA reads as TGTGCCAGCAGCACCGGGACAGGGAAACATTTT. Translating gives CASSTGTGKHF.

The chain couples TRBV6-1 to TRBJ2-3; D not certain. Per germline, CDR1 MNHNS and CDR2 SASEGT. V was clipped by 2 bases and J by 1 base, with 10 bases between them. This CDR3 is built from 15 residues. CDR3 in amino acids: CASSESLAGTDTQYF. The CDR3 nucleotides read TGTGCCAGCAGTGAAAGCCTTGCGGGCACAGATACGCAGTATTTT.

The rearrangement links TRBV25-1 to TRBJ1-2, with D maybe TRBD1 (6 bases). The V gene's germline CDR1 is MGHDK and CDR2 SYGVNS. The CDR3 loop spans 12 amino acids. Between the trimmed V and J ends, which lost 5 bases and 3 bases, there was a span of 7 bases. CDR3 coding DNA: TGTGCCAGCAGTAGGACAGACTATGGCTACACCTTC. Translated, it gives CASSRTDYGYTF.

The rearrangement links TRBV28 to TRBJ2-7; D possibly corresponds to TRBD2 (7 bases). This CDR3 region has 14 residues. V was shortened by 6 bases and J by 3 bases, with 15 bases between the two germline ends. Germline V gene data show CDR1 as MDHEN and CDR2 as SYDVKM. Written as DNA, the CDR3 is TGTGCCAGCAGGAACAGGGAGGGAGTCTACGAGCAGTACTTC. It encodes CASRNREGVYEQYF.

The chain employs TRBV5-5 and TRBJ2-3; D unclear. Trimming shortened V by 4 bases and J by 0 bases, and 6 bases separated the two germline ends. The CDR3 length is 13 residues. The germline gives CDR1 SGHKS, CDR2 YYEKEE (reference sequence). The CDR3 region is CASSHPSTDTQYF. CDR3 bases: TGTGCCAGCAGCCACCCTAGCACAGATACGCAGTATTTT.

The chain employs TRBV28 and TRBJ2-7; 7 nucleotides line up with TRBD2. Germline values: CDR1 MDHEN, CDR2 SYDVKM. This CDR3 is built from 14 residues. Trimming removed 3 bases from V and 5 bases from J; junction bases left unmatched: 7. This CDR3 is CASSLSQRDHEQYF. CDR3 DNA sequence: TGTGCCAGCAGTTTGTCTCAGCGGGACCACGAGCAGTACTTC. Full variable domain (missing parts from reference TRBV28 and TRBJ2-7): DVKVTQSSRYLVKRTGEKVFLECVQDMDHENMFWYRQDPGLGLRLIYFSYDVKMKEKGDIPEGYSVSREKKERFSLILESASTNQTSMYLCASSLSQRDHEQYFGPGTRLTVT.

The chain links TRBV4-2 to TRBJ2-3; 12 bases match TRBD2. V gave up 2 bases and J gave up 2 bases; unmatched junction bases: 8. Germline loops: CDR1 LGHNA, CDR2 YNFKEQ. This CDR3 spans 18 amino acids. This CDR3 is CASSQPGLAGGDTDTQYF. Written as DNA, the CDR3 is TGTGCCAGCAGCCAACCGGGACTAGCGGGTGGGGACACAGATACGCAGTATTTT.

The V and J genes are TRBV7-9 and TRBJ2-1, with D perhaps matching TRBD2 (5 bases). CDR1 and CDR2 from the germline V gene are SEHNR and FQNEAQ (reference sequence). The CDR3 runs to 14 residues. V was pared by 3 bases and J by 3 bases, with 9 bases between. The CDR3 protein is CASSFTSGYNEQFF. The CDR3 DNA reads as TGTGCCAGCAGCTTTACGAGCGGCTACAATGAGCAGTTCTTC. The full variable domain, its missing parts supplied by reference TRBV7-9 and TRBJ2-1, is DTGVSQNPRHKITKRGQNVTFRCDPISEHNRLYWYRQTLGQGPEFLTYFQNEAQLEKSRLLSDRFSAERPKGSFSTLEIQRTEQGDSAMYLCASSFTSGYNEQFFGPGTRLTVL.

The gene calls are TRBV11-2 and TRBJ2-7; the match to TRBD2 covers 8 bases. This CDR3 spans 15 amino acids. Germline V gene data show CDR1 as SGHAT and CDR2 as FQNNGV. V gave up 1 base and J gave up 3 bases; unmatched junction bases: 5. The chain's CDR3 is CASSLVGSGVYEQYF. In nucleotides, the CDR3 is TGTGCCAGCAGCTTAGTCGGTAGCGGGGTCTACGAGCAGTACTTC.

The chain links TRBV19 to TRBJ2-1; D is unresolved. CDR1 LNHDA and CDR2 SQIVND come from the germline V gene (reference sequence). This CDR3 is 14 amino acids long. Trimming removed 1 base from V and 5 bases from J, with 9 bases in between. In DNA form, the CDR3 reads TGTGCCAGTAGTATAGTTGGGCGAAACAATGAGCAGTTCTTC. Translating gives CASSIVGRNNEQFF.

The CDR3 DNA reads as TGTGCCAGCAGCCGGCAGACAGGGGCCACCGGGGAGCTGTTTTTT. Its translation: CASSRQTGATGELFF. The chain carries TRBV13 and TRBJ2-2; TRBD1 matches 8 bases. CDR1 is PRHDT and CDR2 is FYEKMQ in the germline V gene (reference sequence). With 5 bases clipped from V and 4 bases from J, the junction kept 6 bases outside the gene matches. CDR3 length: 15 amino acids.

The gene calls are TRBV30 and TRBJ1-1; TRBD1 matches 7 bases. The CDR3 is 13 amino acids. Germline V gene sequence: CDR1 GTSNPN, CDR2 SVGIG (reference sequence). V lost 4 bases to trimming and J lost 1 base; unmatched junction nucleotides: 3. CDR3 coding DNA: TGTGCCTGGACAGGGGGTCCGAACACTGAAGCTTTCTTT. Encoded protein: CAWTGGPNTEAFF.

The J gene is TRBJ1-2, the V gene TRBV18; D perhaps matches TRBD1 (5 bases). Trimming cost V 4 bases and J 7 bases, with 25 bases left between them. CDR1 and CDR2 from the germline V gene are KGHSH and LQKENI. The CDR3 covers 17 residues. The CDR3 here is CASSQGGVGQGAGGYTF. The CDR3 nucleotides are TGTGCCAGCTCACAAGGAGGAGTAGGTCAAGGGGCCGGTGGCTACACCTTC.

This clone was observed a few times. The chain is built from TRBV2 and TRBJ2-1; no clear D. V was shortened by 7 bases and J by 12 bases, with 19 bases between the two germline ends. The CDR3 is made up of 13 amino acids. Germline CDR1 is SNHLY and CDR2 is FYNNEI. The CDR3 reads CASTRVLGDRQFF. The CDR3 DNA sequence: TGTGCCAGCACTAGGGTCCTTGGGGATAGGCAGTTCTTC.

The rearrangement links TRBV18 to TRBJ2-7, with a tentative D call TRBD2 (5 bases). Germline V CDR1 and CDR2: KGHSH, LQKENI. V dropped 3 bases and J dropped 1 base, with 13 bases sitting between them. This CDR3 is 15 amino acids long. The CDR3 DNA sequence: TGTGCCAGCTCACCCCAGAGCGGAGGTTCCTACGAGCAGTACTTC. Translated, it gives CASSPQSGGSYEQYF. Full variable domain (rest looked up from reference TRBV18 and TRBJ2-7): NAGVMQNPRHLVRRRGQEARLRCSPMKGHSHVYWYRQLPEEGLKFMVYLQKENIIDESGMPKERFSAEFPKEGPSILRIQQVVRGDSAAYFCASSPQSGGSYEQYFGPGTRLTVT.

The rearrangement joins TRBV5-1 to TRBJ2-2; D is perhaps TRBD2 (6 bases). V lost 4 bases to trimming and J lost 7 bases, with 17 bases between them. The germline V gene has CDR1 SGHRS and CDR2 YFSETQ. This CDR3 spans 15 amino acids. CDR3 amino acids: CASSRTTSLVGELFF. Here the CDR3 DNA reads TGCGCCAGCAGCAGGACTACGAGCCTGGTCGGGGAGCTGTTTTTT.